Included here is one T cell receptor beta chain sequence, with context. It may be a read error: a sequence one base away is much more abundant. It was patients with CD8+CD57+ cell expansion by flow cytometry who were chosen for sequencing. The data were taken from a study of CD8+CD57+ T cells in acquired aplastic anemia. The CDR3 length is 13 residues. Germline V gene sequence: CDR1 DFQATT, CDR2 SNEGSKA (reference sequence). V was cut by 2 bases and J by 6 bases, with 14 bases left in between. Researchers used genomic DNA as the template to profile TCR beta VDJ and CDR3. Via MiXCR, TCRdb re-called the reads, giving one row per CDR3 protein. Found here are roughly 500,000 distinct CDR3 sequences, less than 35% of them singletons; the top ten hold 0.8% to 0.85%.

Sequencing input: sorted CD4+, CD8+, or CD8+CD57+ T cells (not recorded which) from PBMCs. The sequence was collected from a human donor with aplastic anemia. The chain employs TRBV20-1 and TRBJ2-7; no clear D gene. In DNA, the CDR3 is TGCAGTGCTAGAAACTTCGCCGGATGCGAGCAGTACTTC. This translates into CSARNFAGCEQYF.